This record concerns one T cell receptor (beta chain) sequence. Its antigen is still unknown. No base quality information exists; no much larger clone differs at one position. Whole blood was collected in K2EDTA tubes by collaborating institutions according to the institutions' own protocols. Collaborator samples were shipped for TCRbeta analysis as frozen whole blood, isolated PBMCs, or DNA extracted from either sample type. This sample was taken from a study of blood T cell repertoires in COVID-19 (dated by TCRdb to the early 2020s). For the study in its entirety: Collaborator samples came from the United States, Italy and Spain and covered acute and convalescent phases of COVID-19. The material from the prospective study consisted of cDNA or gDNA derived from T cells, B-cell-depleted T cells, or PBMCs. Deeply sampled blood TCRbeta repertoires from subjects exposed to, actively infected with, or recovered from COVID-19 were included in the dataset. The repertoires were released in a freely available public database intended as a resource for research on the immune response to SARS-CoV-2. Samples came from the ongoing ImmuneRACE study (first 160 participants) plus 1,254 subjects from 6 global collaborators. The sample metadata nearly always contained a de-identified subject ID, COVID-19 status, age in years and sex. Where HLA class I and class II types were available, the types were taken from metadata supplied by the sample provider, not from assay-based typing. The paper as a whole reports these results and caveats: How much clinical and demographic metadata was included differed by source and by participant, and the metadata was provided uncurated.

Deletion took 2 bases off V and 2 bases off J, with a span of 14 bases between the germline ends. The CDR3 goes from the cysteine to the phenylalanine over 16 residues. The CDR3 DNA has 48 bases and is translated from base 1. CDR1 and CDR2 are drawn from the germline V gene: MNHEY, SVGAGI. TCRbeta CDR3 regions were amplified from genomic DNA using the immunoSEQ Assay, a bias-controlled multiplex PCR. In the source study's methods: The number of nucleated cells in each sample was estimated from the amplification of reference gene primers within the assay. To quantify the absolute abundance of each unique TCRbeta CDR3 rearrangement, sequence reads were collapsed and filtered. For each sample, productive Simpson clonality was calculated as the square root of Simpson's diversity index across productive rearrangements. TCRdb's version of the immuneACCESS table is confined to in-frame rearrangements and falls short of the full clone set. An unresolved V gene accounts for under half of the shortfall where checked; the remainder is of unknown origin. D and trimming were read from the DNA, whereas the V and J calls and clone size are those reported in that table. The sample has hundreds of thousands of clones on record, about 86% of them singletons. The ten biggest clones cover about 8.1% of the sample.

The rearranged chain carries TRBV6-5 and TRBJ2-3; the best D guess is TRBD2, with 5 bases matching. Source material: peripheral blood. The TCR originated in a man older than 75 with acute or convalescent COVID-19. In nucleotide form, the sequence is TGTGCCAGCAGTTACACCGGACGGAGGTCCACAGATACGCAGTATTTT. Translated, this is CASSYTGRRSTDTQYF.